The sequence of this T cell receptor (beta chain) was determined in a study of shared clonotypes between healthy human individuals. Study background: Those who served as donors were a couple of women and a few men between the ages of 18 and 49.

After removal of 3 bases from V and 5 bases from J, the junction contained 10 bases not matched to a gene. The CDR3 consists of 15 residues. The V gene's germline CDR1 is SGHDT and CDR2 YYEEEE. The unsorted PBMC sample used ten immunoSEQ deep assay plates. Assay used: immunoSEQ multiplex PCR; TCRdb lists only in-frame clones, some missing. The sample lists fewer than 600,000 clones, around three quarters seen once, with approximately 12% in the top ten. The genes are TRBV5-6 and TRBJ2-7; 8 bases are shared with TRBD2. The TCR comes from a woman aged 40-49 years in good health. Some clones in this sample may be carry-over from other donors' samples. Sequenced: PBMCs. The CDR3 DNA sequence: TGTGCCAGCAGCTCGCGAGCGGGAGCAGGGCACGAGCAGTACTTC. Encoded protein: CASSSRAGAGHEQYF.